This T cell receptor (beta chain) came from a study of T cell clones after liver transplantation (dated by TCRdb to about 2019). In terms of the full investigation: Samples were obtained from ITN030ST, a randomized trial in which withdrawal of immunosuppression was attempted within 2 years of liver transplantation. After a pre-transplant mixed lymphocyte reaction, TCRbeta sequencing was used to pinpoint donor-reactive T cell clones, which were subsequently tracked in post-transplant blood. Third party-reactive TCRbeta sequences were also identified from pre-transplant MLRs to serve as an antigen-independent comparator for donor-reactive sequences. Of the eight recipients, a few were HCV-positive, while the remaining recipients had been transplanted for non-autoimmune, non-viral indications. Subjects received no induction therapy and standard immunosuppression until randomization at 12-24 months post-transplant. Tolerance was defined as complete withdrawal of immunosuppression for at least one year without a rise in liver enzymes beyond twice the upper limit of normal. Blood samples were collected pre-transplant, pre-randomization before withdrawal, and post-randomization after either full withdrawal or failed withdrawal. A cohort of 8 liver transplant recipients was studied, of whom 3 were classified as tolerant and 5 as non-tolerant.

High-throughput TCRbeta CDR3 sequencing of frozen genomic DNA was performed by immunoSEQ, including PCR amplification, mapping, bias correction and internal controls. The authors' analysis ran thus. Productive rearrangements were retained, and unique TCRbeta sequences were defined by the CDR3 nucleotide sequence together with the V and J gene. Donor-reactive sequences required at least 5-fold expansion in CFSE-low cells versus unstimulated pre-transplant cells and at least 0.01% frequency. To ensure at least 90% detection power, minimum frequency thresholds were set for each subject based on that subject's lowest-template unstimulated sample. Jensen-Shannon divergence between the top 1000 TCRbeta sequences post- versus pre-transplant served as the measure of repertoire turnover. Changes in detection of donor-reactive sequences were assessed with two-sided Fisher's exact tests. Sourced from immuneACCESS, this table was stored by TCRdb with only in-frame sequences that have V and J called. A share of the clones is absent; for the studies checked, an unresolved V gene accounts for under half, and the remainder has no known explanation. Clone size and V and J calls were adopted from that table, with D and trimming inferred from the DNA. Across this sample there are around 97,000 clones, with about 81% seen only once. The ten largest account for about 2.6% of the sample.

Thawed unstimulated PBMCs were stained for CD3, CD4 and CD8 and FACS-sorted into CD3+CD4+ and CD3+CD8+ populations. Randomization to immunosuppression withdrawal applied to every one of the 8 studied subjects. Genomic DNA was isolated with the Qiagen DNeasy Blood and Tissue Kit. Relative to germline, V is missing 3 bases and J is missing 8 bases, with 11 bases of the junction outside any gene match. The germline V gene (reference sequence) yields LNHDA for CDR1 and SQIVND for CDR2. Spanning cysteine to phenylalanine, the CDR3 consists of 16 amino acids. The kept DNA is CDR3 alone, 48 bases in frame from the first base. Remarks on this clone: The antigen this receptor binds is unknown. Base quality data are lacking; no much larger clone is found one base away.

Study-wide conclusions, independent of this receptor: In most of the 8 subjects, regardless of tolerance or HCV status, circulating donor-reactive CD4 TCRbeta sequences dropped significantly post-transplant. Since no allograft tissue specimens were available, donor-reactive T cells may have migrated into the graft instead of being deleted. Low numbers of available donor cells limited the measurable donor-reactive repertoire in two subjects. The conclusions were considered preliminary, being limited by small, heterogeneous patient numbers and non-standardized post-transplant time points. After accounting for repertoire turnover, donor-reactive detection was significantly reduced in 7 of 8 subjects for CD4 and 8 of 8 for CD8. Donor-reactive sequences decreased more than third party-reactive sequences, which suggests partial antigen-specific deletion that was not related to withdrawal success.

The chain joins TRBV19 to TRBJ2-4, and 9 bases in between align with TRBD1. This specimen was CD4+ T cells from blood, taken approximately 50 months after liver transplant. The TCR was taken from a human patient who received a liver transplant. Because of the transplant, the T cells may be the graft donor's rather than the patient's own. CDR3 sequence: CASSIRTGAYADIQYF. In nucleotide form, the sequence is TGTGCCAGTAGTATCCGGACAGGGGCATACGCGGACATTCAGTACTTC. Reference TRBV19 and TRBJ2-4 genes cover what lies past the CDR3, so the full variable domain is DGGITQSPKYLFRKEGQNVTLSCEQNLNHDAMYWYRQDPGQGLRLIYYSQIVNDFQKGDIAEGYSVSREKKESFPLTVTSAQKNPTAFYLCASSIRTGAYADIQYFGAGTRLSVL.